This TCR beta chain was documented in a study of blood T cell repertoires in COVID-19. For the study at large: In each case, the material was cDNA or gDNA derived from T cells, B-cell-depleted T cells, or PBMCs.

In the original processing: Reference gene primer amplification yielded estimated nucleated cell counts. Produced via immunoSEQ multiplex PCR; TCRdb's table is partial and in-frame only. V and J calls and clone size are as listed in that table; D and trimming were resolved from the DNA. The sample shows some 220,000 clones, 70% to 90% of them seen only once. V trimming: 6 bases; J trimming: 8 bases; junction bases outside the gene matches: 1. Germline CDR1 reads LGHNT; CDR2 reads FRNRAP. The CDR3 has 12 residues. Enrollment of patients from Seattle took place during active infection, with longitudinal follow-up.

The TCR originated in a man aged 45-60 years with COVID-19, enrolled during active disease. The chain uses TRBV12-5 and TRBJ2-1, with TRBD2 matching over 10 bases. What was sequenced was peripheral blood. The CDR3 here is CASGLAGYEQFF. In nucleotides, the CDR3 is TGTGCTAGTGGACTAGCGGGGTATGAGCAGTTCTTC.